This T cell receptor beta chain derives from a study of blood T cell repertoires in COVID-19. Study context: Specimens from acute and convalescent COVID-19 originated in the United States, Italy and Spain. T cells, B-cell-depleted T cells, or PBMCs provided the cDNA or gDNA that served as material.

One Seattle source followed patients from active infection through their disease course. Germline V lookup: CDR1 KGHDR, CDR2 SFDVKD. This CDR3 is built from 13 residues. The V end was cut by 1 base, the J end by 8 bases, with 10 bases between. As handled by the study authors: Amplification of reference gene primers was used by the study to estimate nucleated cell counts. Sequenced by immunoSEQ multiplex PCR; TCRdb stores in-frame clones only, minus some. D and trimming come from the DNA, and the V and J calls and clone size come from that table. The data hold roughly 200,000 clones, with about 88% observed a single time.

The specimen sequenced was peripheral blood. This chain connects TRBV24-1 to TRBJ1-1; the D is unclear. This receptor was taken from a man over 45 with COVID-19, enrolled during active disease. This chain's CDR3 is CATSDFEGREAFF. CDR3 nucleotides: TGTGCCACCAGTGATTTCGAGGGCCGAGAAGCTTTCTTT.